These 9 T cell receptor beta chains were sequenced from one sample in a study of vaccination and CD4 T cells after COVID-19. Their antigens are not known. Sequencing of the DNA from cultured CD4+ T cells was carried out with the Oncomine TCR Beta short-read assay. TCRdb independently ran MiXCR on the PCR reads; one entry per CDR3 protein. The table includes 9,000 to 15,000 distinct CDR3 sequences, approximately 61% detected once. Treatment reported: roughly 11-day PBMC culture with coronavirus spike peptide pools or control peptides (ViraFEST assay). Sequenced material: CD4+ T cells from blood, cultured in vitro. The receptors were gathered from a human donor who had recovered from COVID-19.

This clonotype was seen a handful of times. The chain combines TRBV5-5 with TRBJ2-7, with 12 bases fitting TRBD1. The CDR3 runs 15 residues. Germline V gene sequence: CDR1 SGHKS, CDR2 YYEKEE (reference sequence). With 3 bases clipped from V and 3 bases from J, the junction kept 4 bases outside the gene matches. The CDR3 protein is CASSSGTGGYYEQYF. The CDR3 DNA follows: TGTGCCAGCAGCTCCGGGACAGGGGGCTACTACGAGCAGTACTTC.

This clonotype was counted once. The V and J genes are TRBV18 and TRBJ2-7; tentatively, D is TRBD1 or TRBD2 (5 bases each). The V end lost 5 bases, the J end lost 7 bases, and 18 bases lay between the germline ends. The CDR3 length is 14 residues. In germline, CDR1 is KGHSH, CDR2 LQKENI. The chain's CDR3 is CASSGDGYYEEQYF. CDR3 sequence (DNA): TGTGCCAGCTCAGGGGACGGCTACTACGAGGAGCAGTACTTC.

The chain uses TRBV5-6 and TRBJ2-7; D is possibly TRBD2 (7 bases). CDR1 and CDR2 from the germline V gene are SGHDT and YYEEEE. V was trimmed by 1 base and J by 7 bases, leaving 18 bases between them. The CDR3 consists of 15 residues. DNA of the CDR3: TGTGCCAGCAGCTTGTCGGGGGGCCTCCCCGGGGAGCAGTACTTC. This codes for CASSLSGGLPGEQYF.

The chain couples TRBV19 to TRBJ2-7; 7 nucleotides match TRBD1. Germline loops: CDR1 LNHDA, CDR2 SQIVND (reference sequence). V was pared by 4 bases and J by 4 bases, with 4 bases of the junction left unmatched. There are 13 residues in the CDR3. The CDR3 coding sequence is TGTGCCAGTAGTACGAGACAGGGTTACGAGCAGTACTTC. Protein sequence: CASSTRQGYEQYF.

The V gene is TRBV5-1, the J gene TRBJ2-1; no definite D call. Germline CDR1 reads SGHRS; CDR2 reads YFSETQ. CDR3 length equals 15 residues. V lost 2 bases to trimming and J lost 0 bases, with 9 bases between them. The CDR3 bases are TGCGCCAGCAGCTTCGAGCCAAACTCCTACAATGAGCAGTTCTTC. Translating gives CASSFEPNSYNEQFF.

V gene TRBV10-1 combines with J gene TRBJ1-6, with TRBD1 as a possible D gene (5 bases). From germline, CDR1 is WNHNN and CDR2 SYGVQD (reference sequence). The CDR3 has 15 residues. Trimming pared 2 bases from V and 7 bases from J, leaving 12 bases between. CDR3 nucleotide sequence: TGCGCCAGCAGTGAGGGGTCAGGGACGAATTCACCCCTCCACTTT. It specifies CASSEGSGTNSPLHF.

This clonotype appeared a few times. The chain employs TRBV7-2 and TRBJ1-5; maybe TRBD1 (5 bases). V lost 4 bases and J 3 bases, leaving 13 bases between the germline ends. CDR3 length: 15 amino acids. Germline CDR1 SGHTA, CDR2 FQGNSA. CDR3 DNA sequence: TGTGCCAGCAGCTCGGCCGACAGACACAATCAGCCCCAGCATTTT. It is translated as CASSSADRHNQPQHF.

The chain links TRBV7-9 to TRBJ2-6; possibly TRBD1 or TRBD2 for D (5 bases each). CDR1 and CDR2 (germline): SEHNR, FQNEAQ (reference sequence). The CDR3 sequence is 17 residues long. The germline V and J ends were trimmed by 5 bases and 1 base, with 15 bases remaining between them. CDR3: CASSASSGSSGANVLTF. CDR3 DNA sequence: TGTGCCAGCAGCGCCTCGTCAGGGAGTTCTGGGGCCAACGTCCTGACTTTC.

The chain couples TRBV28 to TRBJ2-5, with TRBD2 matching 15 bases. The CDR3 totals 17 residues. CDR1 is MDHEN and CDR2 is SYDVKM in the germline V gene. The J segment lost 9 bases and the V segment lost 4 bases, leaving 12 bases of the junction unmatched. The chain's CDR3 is CASSYSGTSGGSRAQYF. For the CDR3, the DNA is TGTGCCAGCAGTTATTCCGGGACTAGCGGGGGGTCAAGGGCCCAGTACTTC.